The clone carrying this T cell receptor (beta chain) was observed many times. Aged 18 to 65, the patients had hyperthyroidism that was newly diagnosed and had lasted under 2 months. The data belong to a study of T cells in Graves' hyperthyroidism and ophthalmopathy. Amplified TCR beta CDR3 regions came from RNA transcripts. Initially, a first-round RT-PCR of the TCR CDR3 employed the HTBI primer set. In TCRdb, the multiplex PCR reads were re-called with MiXCR into one record per CDR3 protein. The data contain roughly 260,000 distinct CDR3 sequences, approximately 15% of them seen just once; the ten biggest clones take up roughly 15%. This CDR3 has 17 residues. The V end was cut by 4 bases, the J end by 7 bases, with 24 bases between. CDR1 and CDR2 from the germline V gene are MGHRA and YSYEKL.

The sequence was obtained from a middle-aged woman with Graves' hyperthyroidism that later progressed to Graves' ophthalmopathy. The V and J genes are TRBV4-1 and TRBJ2-3; D possibly uses TRBD1 or TRBD2 (6 bases each). The sample was blood. The CDR3, as DNA: TGCGCCAGCAGCCTTCCTCCGGCAGGGGACTTCACGAATACGCAGTATTTT. Protein sequence: CASSLPPAGDFTNTQYF.